These 19 T cell receptor beta chains came from one sample sequenced in a study of T cell repertoires in cytomegalovirus infection. Their target antigens are unknown. TCRdb fed the reads into MiXCR, producing one record per CDR3 protein. The sample yields 110,000 to 150,000 distinct CDR3 sequences, around 32% seen once. Material: CD8+ T cells from cultured PBMCs, obtained from culture after CMV antigen stimulation. The receptors were sampled from a human donor in good health (CMV status not recorded). Some clones in this sample may be carry-over from other donors' samples.

This clonotype qualifies as medium-sized (0.01 to 0.1%). This sequence joins TRBV28 and TRBJ1-2; D call uncertain. From germline, CDR1 is MDHEN and CDR2 SYDVKM. The CDR3 extends over 13 amino acids. Trimming removed 5 bases at V and 6 bases at J, with 13 bases between. CDR3 DNA: TGTGCCAGCAGTGAAATGAACCGAGATGGCTACACCTTC. It translates to CASSEMNRDGYTF.

This clonotype was picked up many times. The J gene is TRBJ1-1, the V gene TRBV7-8; no firm D call. Trimming took 2 bases from V and 1 from J, leaving 14 bases between them. CDR3 length: 16 residues. In germline, CDR1 is SGHVS, CDR2 FQNEAQ. CDR3 sequence (DNA): TGTGCCAGCAGCTTACGGTGGGGTGGCAGGAACACTGAAGCTTTCTTT. As protein: CASSLRWGGRNTEAFF.

This clonotype was seen at least ten times. The chain links TRBV25-1 to TRBJ1-2; tentatively, D is TRBD1 (5 bases). The CDR3 extends over 13 amino acids. Trimming cost V 3 bases and J 4 bases, with 9 bases left between them. The germline gives CDR1 MGHDK, CDR2 SYGVNS. The DNA for the CDR3 is TGTGCCAGCAGTGATGCAGGGTCCTATGGCTACACCTTC. This gives the protein CASSDAGSYGYTF.

This clonotype was seen many times. The V and J genes are TRBV28 and TRBJ2-7; D unresolved. The V gene lost 2 bases and the J gene lost 0 bases, with 11 bases spanning the gap. CDR1 and CDR2 from the germline V gene are MDHEN and SYDVKM. The CDR3 is 15 amino acids. The DNA for the CDR3 is TGTGCCAGCAGTTTAGACCCGACGAGCTCCTACGAGCAGTACTTC. Encoded protein: CASSLDPTSSYEQYF.

This clonotype occurred once. This sequence joins TRBV5-6 and TRBJ2-7, with a tentative D call TRBD1 (5 bases). This CDR3 is built from 13 residues. With 2 bases removed from V and 6 bases from J, the gap between germline ends came to 12 bases. Germline V gene lookup returns CDR1 SGHDT and CDR2 YYEEEE. CDR3 coding DNA: TGTGCCAGCAGCTTTAGAACAGGCCTCGAGCAGTACTTC. Its protein is CASSFRTGLEQYF.

In its sample, this clonotype was seen a few times. The chain uses TRBV19 and TRBJ1-3; 9 bases are a match to TRBD1. Trimming took 10 bases from V and 0 from J; bases not matched to a gene: 10. Germline values: CDR1 LNHDA, CDR2 SQIVND (reference sequence). The CDR3 loop spans 16 amino acids. The CDR3 reads CATKDRGVYSGNTIYF. The CDR3 coding sequence is TGTGCCACCAAAGACAGGGGGGTTTACTCTGGAAACACCATATATTTT.

This clonotype was picked up a small number of times. The chain couples TRBV15 to TRBJ2-3; 12 nucleotides match TRBD2. The V gene end was trimmed by 3 bases and the J gene end by 1 base; junction bases not matched to a gene: 17. This CDR3 is 21 amino acids long. From germline, CDR1 is LNHNV and CDR2 YYDKDF (reference sequence). The chain's CDR3 is CATSSLPAAWRLAGGTDTQYF. The CDR3 DNA is TGTGCCACCAGCAGTCTTCCCGCCGCTTGGAGACTAGCGGGGGGCACAGATACGCAGTATTTT. The full variable domain, rest sourced from reference TRBV15 and TRBJ2-3, is DAMVIQNPRYQVTQFGKPVTLSCSQTLNHNVMYWYQQKSSQAPKLLFHYYDKDFNNEADTPDNFQSRRPNTSFCFLDIRSPGLGDTAMYLCATSSLPAAWRLAGGTDTQYFGPGTRLTVL.

The chain has TRBV7-9 and TRBJ2-7; D is unclear. This CDR3 contains 13 residues. With 5 bases removed from V and 2 bases from J, the gap between germline ends came to 10 bases. Germline V gene sequence: CDR1 SEHNR, CDR2 FQNEAQ (reference sequence). The CDR3 reads CASSPSDAYEQYF. CDR3 nucleotide sequence: TGTGCCAGCAGCCCCAGTGATGCCTACGAGCAGTACTTC.

This clonotype appeared a few times. V is TRBV7-9 and J is TRBJ2-2, with TRBD2 identical over 9 bases. With 0 bases clipped from V and 4 bases from J, the junction kept 6 bases outside the gene matches. CDR1 and CDR2 (germline): SEHNR, FQNEAQ (reference sequence). The CDR3 covers 17 residues. The CDR3: CASSLASLAGFTGELFF. CDR3 nucleotides: TGTGCCAGCAGCTTAGCATCGCTAGCGGGGTTCACCGGGGAGCTGTTTTTT.

Turning to this clonotype: A read error may produce the germline difference seen at one junction end. The rearrangement uses TRBV4-1 and TRBJ1-3, with D possibly matching TRBD1 (5 bases). From germline, CDR1 is MGHRA and CDR2 YSYEKL. This CDR3 spans 17 amino acids. CDR3 sequence: CASSRAGQLDSGNTIYF. CDR3 DNA: TGTGCCAGCAGCCGGGCGGGGCAGCTTGACTCTGGAAACACCATATATTTT.

This chain joins TRBV7-9 and TRBJ2-5; D call uncertain. Germline lookup yields CDR1 SEHNR and CDR2 FQNEAQ (reference sequence). This CDR3 comprises 12 residues. V was cut by 5 bases and J by 4 bases, with 8 bases left in between. The CDR3 spells CASSPAVETQYF. CDR3 nucleotides: TGTGCCAGCAGCCCCGCGGTAGAGACCCAGTACTTC.

The rearrangement links TRBV7-2 to TRBJ2-7, with TRBD1 as a possible D gene (5 bases). The CDR3 runs 14 residues. Trimming took 5 bases from V and 4 from J, leaving 15 bases between them. CDR1 is SGHTA, CDR2 FQGNSA, per germline. The CDR3 loop is CASSLRSQGYEQYF. The CDR3 DNA reads as TGTGCCAGCAGCCTAAGGTCGCAGGGATACGAGCAGTACTTC.

This rearrangement joins TRBV7-6 to TRBJ2-1, with D possibly matching TRBD2 (6 bases). The length of the CDR3 is 14 residues. The germline CDR1 and CDR2 sequences are SGHVS and FNYEAQ. The V gene lost 1 base and the J gene lost 10 bases, with 14 bases spanning the gap. CDR3 sequence reads: CASSLGGSGLEQFF. In DNA, the CDR3 is TGTGCCAGCAGCTTAGGAGGATCGGGACTGGAGCAGTTCTTC.

This clonotype was seen only a few times. The chain has TRBV5-1 and TRBJ2-3; TRBD2 agrees at 8 bases. This CDR3 contains 15 residues. V gave up 0 bases and J gave up 4 bases; unmatched junction bases: 4. Germline CDR1 is SGHRS and CDR2 is YFSETQ. CDR3 sequence reads: CASSLASGSPDTQYF. The CDR3 bases are TGCGCCAGCAGCTTGGCTAGCGGGTCCCCAGATACGCAGTATTTT.

This clonotype showed up many times. The rearrangement joins TRBV2 to TRBJ2-7; 7 bases map to TRBD1. Trimming at V came to 6 bases and at J to 3 bases, leaving 5 bases not matched to a gene. The germline gives CDR1 SNHLY, CDR2 FYNNEI. The CDR3 runs to 13 residues. The CDR3 DNA reads TGTGCCAGCAGATCCGGGACAGACTACGAGCAGTACTTC. Translating it yields CASRSGTDYEQYF.

The rearrangement joins TRBV19 to TRBJ1-1; TRBD1 matches 8 bases. The CDR3 runs to 14 residues. V lost 6 bases, J lost 1 base, and 4 bases stayed unmatched. Looked up from germline, CDR1 is LNHDA and CDR2 is SQIVND (reference sequence). Here the CDR3 DNA reads TGTGCCAGTAGAGACGGACAGGGGAACACTGAAGCTTTCTTT. As protein: CASRDGQGNTEAFF. Full variable domain (missing parts from reference TRBV19 and TRBJ1-1): DGGITQSPKYLFRKEGQNVTLSCEQNLNHDAMYWYRQDPGQGLRLIYYSQIVNDFQKGDIAEGYSVSREKKESFPLTVTSAQKNPTAFYLCASRDGQGNTEAFFGQGTRLTVV.

This clonotype was observed a handful of times. The V call is TRBV7-6, the J call TRBJ1-2, with 12 bases fitting TRBD1. V lost 5 bases, J lost 8 bases, and 12 bases stayed unmatched. The CDR3 runs to 16 residues. Germline lookup yields CDR1 SGHVS and CDR2 FNYEAQ. The CDR3 spells CASSTGTGGGPGGYTF. The CDR3 DNA reads TGTGCCAGCAGCACCGGGACAGGGGGCGGTCCGGGGGGCTACACCTTC.

The chain links TRBV20-1 to TRBJ2-7, with D hard to call. V lost 1 base to trimming and J lost 2 bases, with 12 bases between them. Germline CDR1 DFQATT, CDR2 SNEGSKA (reference sequence). The CDR3 covers 14 residues. For the CDR3, the DNA is TGCAGTGCTAGAGCTCAGGACGGAGCCTACGAGCAGTACTTC. Translating it yields CSARAQDGAYEQYF.

The V call is TRBV28, the J call TRBJ2-5, with 13 bases aligning to TRBD2. The CDR3 is made up of 16 amino acids. J lost 2 bases, V lost 3 bases, and 3 bases had no gene match. The germline CDR1 and CDR2 sequences are MDHEN and SYDVKM. The CDR3 is CASSFPTSGGQETQYF. CDR3 DNA: TGTGCCAGCAGTTTCCCGACTAGCGGGGGGCAAGAGACCCAGTACTTC.